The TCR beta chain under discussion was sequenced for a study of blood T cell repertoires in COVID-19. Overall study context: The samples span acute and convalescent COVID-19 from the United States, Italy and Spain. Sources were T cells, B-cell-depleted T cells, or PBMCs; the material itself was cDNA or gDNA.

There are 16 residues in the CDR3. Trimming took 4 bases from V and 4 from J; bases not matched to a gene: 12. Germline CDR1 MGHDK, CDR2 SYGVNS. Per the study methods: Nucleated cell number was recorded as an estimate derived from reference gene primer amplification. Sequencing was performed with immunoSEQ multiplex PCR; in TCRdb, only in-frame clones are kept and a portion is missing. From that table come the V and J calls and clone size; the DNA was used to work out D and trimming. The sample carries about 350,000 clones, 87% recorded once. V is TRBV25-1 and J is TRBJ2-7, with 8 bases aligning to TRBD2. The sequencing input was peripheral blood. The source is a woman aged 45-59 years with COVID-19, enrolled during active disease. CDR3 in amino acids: CASSARTDSGKYEQYF. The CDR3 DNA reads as TGTGCCAGCAGTGCAAGAACGGATAGCGGGAAGTACGAGCAGTACTTC.